Detailed here is one T cell receptor beta chain. Its cognate antigen is unknown. Other DNA sequences within the sample encode an identical CDR3. The CDR3 sequence is 13 residues long. CDR1 and CDR2 (germline): SGHTA, FQGNSA. V shed 6 bases and J shed 6 bases, with 12 bases lying between them. The sequenced template was cDNA made from the entire isolated RNA. About 3.57 million reads per sample were averaged for naive, central memory and regulatory samples. TCRdb's copy holds only in-frame clones and misses some; the assay was immunoSEQ multiplex PCR. The sample records 250,000 or so clones, roughly 21% being singletons. Via the markers CD45RO/CCR7/CD25/CD127/CD95/CD27, stem cell-like memory, regulatory, central memory and naive CD4+ cells were sorted. Populations isolated by sorting all had purity greater than 95%. The sample comes from a study of beta chain features in type 1 diabetes. Study-level points and caveats: Patients with Type 1 diabetes showed moderately but significantly shorter TCRB CDR3s in all four CD4+ subsets.

Sequenced sample: naive CD4+ T cells from blood. The chain uses TRBV7-2 and TRBJ2-1; D is perhaps TRBD1 (6 bases). The clonotype was recovered from a woman aged 40 to 50 with type 1 diabetes. DNA for the CDR3: TGTGCCAGCAGTCTGGACAGAGGCAATGAGCAGTTCTTC. Translation: CASSLDRGNEQFF.